This TCR beta chain came from a study of blood T cell repertoires in COVID-19. Method: immunoSEQ multiplex PCR; TCRdb's copy keeps in-frame clones and lacks some. Of around 260,000 clones in the sample, roughly 80% were seen once. The CDR3 runs to 14 residues. Germline assignment: CDR1 SGHRS and CDR2 YFSETQ. V shed 3 bases, J shed 2 bases, and the junction held 2 bases outside the gene matches. The receptor comes from a man aged 55 to 70 who had recovered from COVID-19. The specimen was peripheral blood. The V gene is TRBV5-1, the J gene TRBJ2-1, with 7 bases identical to TRBD2. The CDR3 DNA follows: TGCGCCAGCAGCTCCGCGGGGGCCTACAATGAGCAGTTCTTC. Translating gives CASSSAGAYNEQFF.